This TCR beta chain was recovered during a study of human T cells and chemical hapten exposure. V gave up 6 bases and J gave up 2 bases, with 11 bases separating them. The CDR3 length is 14 residues. In its sample, this clonotype was seen a few times. Its antigen is unidentified. Study findings and constraints: As the donors had alopecia, their immune response may differ from healthy people's.

The time point here: patch test 1, 2 weeks after DPC sensitization. Treatment defined: therapeutic diphenylcyclopropenone sensitization with weekly scalp DPC. TCRdb itself ran the RACE reads through MiXCR, one entry per CDR3 protein. The table shows some 340,000 distinct CDR3 sequences, with about 7% occurring only once. The receptor was derived from a woman between 18 and 29 years old with alopecia areata. Some clones in this sample may be carry-over from other donors' samples. This material consisted of whole blood, taken in connection with sensitization to the hapten diphenylcyclopropenone (DPC). J is TRBJ1-5 and V is TRBV12-3 or TRBV12-4, with D possibly TRBD1 on 6 matching bases. The CDR3 DNA sequence: TGTGCCAGCAGATCTGGGGGCGGCAATCAGCCCCAGCATTTT. Translation gives CASRSGGGNQPQHF.